This entry is about one T cell receptor beta chain. Its antigen is still unknown. The data derive from a study of a mutant IDH1 vaccine in newly diagnosed glioma. Study details: The study gave patients eight vaccinations in weeks 1, 3, 5, 7, 11, 15, 19, 23. Vaccines were begun 4-6 weeks after radiotherapy alone, or with temozolomide cycles. Treated patients showed a male proportion of around 62%, a female proportion of roughly 38%, and a mean age of 40.4 years. Findings of the study overall: It was just under 95% of patients that developed vaccine-induced immune responses.

CDR1 and CDR2 (germline): SGHRS, YFSETQ. V was pared by 4 bases and J by 0 bases, with 16 bases between. There are 17 residues in the CDR3. This sample's time point: week 5, during vaccination. A 20-mer mutant IDH1 peptide at 300 ug was injected subcutaneously with topical imiquimod. Profiled with immunoSEQ multiplex PCR; TCRdb holds only in-frame clones, not every one. The sample consists of 25,000 or so clones, roughly 84% of them appearing once. This clonotype was obtained from a man aged 35-49 years with glioma. Some clones in this sample may be carry-over from other donors' samples. This chain links TRBV5-1 with TRBJ2-2, with D perhaps TRBD1 or TRBD2 (6 bases each). Sequenced here: PBMCs, sampled from a glioma patient whose treatment included an IDH1 peptide vaccine. CDR3 DNA sequence: TGCGCCAGCAGCCTCAGCACCGGGGGCACGAACACCGGGGAGCTGTTTTTT. Translation gives CASSLSTGGTNTGELFF.